One and the same sample provided the 5 T cell receptor beta chains below, sequenced in a study of technical replicates of blood from a few donors. The assay was immunoSEQ multiplex PCR, and TCRdb's table has in-frame clones only and misses some. The data hold 60,000 to 90,000 clones, with 95% observed a single time. Sequencing was performed on T cells isolated from PBMCs. The receptors come from a human donor in good health.

J is TRBJ1-2 and V is TRBV6-5; D remains ambiguous. Germline assignment: CDR1 MNHEY and CDR2 SVGAGI. The CDR3 is made up of 11 amino acids. Trimming pared 6 bases from V and 5 bases from J, leaving 7 bases between. The CDR3 is CASSSTYGYTF. As DNA, the CDR3 is TGTGCCAGCAGCTCTACTTATGGCTACACCTTC.

The gene calls are TRBV11-3 and TRBJ1-3, with D possibly matching TRBD1 (5 bases). Looked up from germline, CDR1 is SGHNT and CDR2 is YENEEA. CDR3 length: 17 amino acids. The V gene lost 5 bases and the J gene lost 3 bases, with 20 bases spanning the gap. The CDR3 loop is CASSPPRTGVFGNTIYF. As DNA, the CDR3 is TGTGCCAGCAGCCCGCCGCGGACGGGGGTATTTGGAAACACCATATATTTT.

J is TRBJ1-2 and V is TRBV19; 8 bases are shared with TRBD1. This CDR3 region has 13 residues. Germline assignment: CDR1 LNHDA and CDR2 SQIVND (reference sequence). V was pared by 10 bases and J by 5 bases, with 9 bases of the junction left unmatched. The CDR3 bases are TGTGCCACCCGACAGGGGAGGGCATATGGCTACACCTTC. It specifies CATRQGRAYGYTF.

In its sample, this clone was seen once. One junction end disagrees with the germline gene, perhaps due to a read error. The rearrangement links TRBV11-2 to TRBJ1-2, with a possible D match to TRBD1 (5 bases). Germline lookup yields CDR1 SGHAT and CDR2 FQNNGV. The CDR3 totals 12 residues. CDR3 loop: CASSRDTQGFRF. The CDR3 DNA reads as TGTGCCAGCAGCAGAGACACGCAGGGCTTTCGCTTC.

The CDR3, as DNA: TGTGCCAGCAGTTTAAGAGGACTCCGCTACGAGCAGTACTTC. Its protein is CASSLRGLRYEQYF. The chain employs TRBV27 and TRBJ2-7; tentatively, D is TRBD2 (5 bases). The CDR3 has 14 amino acids. CDR1 and CDR2 from the germline V gene are MNHEY and SMNVEV (reference sequence). Trimming pared 2 bases from V and 3 bases from J, leaving 11 bases between.